This T cell receptor beta chain was sequenced in a study of T cell responses to AZD1222 COVID-19 vaccine. Data came from immunoSEQ multiplex PCR; TCRdb stores just in-frame clones and leaves some out. This table holds around 70,000 clones, about nine tenths found once. V shed 0 bases and J shed 3 bases, with 15 bases lying between them. The V gene's germline CDR1 is LGHNA and CDR2 YSLEER. The length of the CDR3 is 16 residues. This TCR was sampled from an adult in good health. The specimen comprised peripheral blood, sampled on day 0 of AZD1222 vaccination. This chain uses TRBV4-3 with TRBJ2-7, with D possibly being TRBD1 or TRBD2 (7 bases each). CDR3 in DNA: TGCGCCAGCAGCCAAGATCAGGGGGGGAGATTCTACGAGCAGTACTTC. It is translated as CASSQDQGGRFYEQYF.